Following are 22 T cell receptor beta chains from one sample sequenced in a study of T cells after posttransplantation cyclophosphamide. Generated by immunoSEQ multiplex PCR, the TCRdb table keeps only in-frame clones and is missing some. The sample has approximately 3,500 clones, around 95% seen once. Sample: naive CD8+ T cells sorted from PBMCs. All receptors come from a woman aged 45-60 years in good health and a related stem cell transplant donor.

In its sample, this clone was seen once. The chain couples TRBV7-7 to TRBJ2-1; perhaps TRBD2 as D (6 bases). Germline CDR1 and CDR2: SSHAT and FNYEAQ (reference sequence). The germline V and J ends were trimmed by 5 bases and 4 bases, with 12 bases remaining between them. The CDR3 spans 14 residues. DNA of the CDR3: TGTGCCAGCAGCGTCGGGCGGGATTACAATGAGCAGTTCTTC. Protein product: CASSVGRDYNEQFF. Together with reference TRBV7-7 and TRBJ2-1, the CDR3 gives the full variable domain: GAGVSQSPRYKVTKRGQDVTLRCDPISSHATLYWYQQALGQGPEFLTYFNYEAQPDKSGLPSDRFSAERPEGSISTLTIQRTEQRDSAMYRCASSVGRDYNEQFFGPGTRLTVL.

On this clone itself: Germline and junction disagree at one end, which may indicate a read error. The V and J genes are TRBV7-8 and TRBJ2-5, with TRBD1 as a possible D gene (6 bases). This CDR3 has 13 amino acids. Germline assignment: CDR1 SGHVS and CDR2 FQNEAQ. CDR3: CASSRTVQETRYF. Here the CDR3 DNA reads TGTGCCAGCAGCCGGACAGTCCAAGAGACCCGGTACTTC.

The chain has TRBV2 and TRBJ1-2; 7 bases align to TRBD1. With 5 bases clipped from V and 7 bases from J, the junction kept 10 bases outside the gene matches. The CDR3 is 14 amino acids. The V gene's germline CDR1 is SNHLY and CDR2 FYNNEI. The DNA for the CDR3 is TGTGCCAGCAGTCCCACTGACAGGGCGAGTGGCTACACCTTC. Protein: CASSPTDRASGYTF. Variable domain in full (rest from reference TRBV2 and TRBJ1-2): EPEVTQTPSHQVTQMGQEVILRCVPISNHLYFYWYRQILGQKVEFLVSFYNNEISEKSEIFDDQFSVERPDGSNFTLKIRSTKLEDSAMYFCASSPTDRASGYTFGSGTRLTVV.

CDR3 sequence (DNA): TGTGCCAGCAAGACGACAGTTTCCTACAATGAGCAGTTCTTC. It yields the protein CASKTTVSYNEQFF. The chain joins TRBV6-1 to TRBJ2-1; tentatively, D is TRBD1 (5 bases). The CDR3 length is 14 residues. Germline V lookup: CDR1 MNHNS, CDR2 SASEGT. V shed 7 bases and J shed 1 base, with 11 bases lying between them.

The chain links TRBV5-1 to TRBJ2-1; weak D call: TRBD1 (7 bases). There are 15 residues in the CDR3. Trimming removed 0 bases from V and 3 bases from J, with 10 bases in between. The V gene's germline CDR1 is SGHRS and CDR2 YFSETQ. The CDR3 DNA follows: TGCGCCAGCAGCTTGGGGGGGGACAGCTACAATGAGCAGTTCTTC. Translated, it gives CASSLGGDSYNEQFF.

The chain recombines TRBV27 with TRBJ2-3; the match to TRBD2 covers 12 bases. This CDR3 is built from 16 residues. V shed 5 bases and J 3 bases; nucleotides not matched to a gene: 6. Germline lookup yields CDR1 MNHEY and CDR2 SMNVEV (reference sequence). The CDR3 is CASSPSSGRVTDTQYF. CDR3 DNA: TGTGCCAGCAGTCCGTCTAGCGGGAGGGTGACAGATACGCAGTATTTT.

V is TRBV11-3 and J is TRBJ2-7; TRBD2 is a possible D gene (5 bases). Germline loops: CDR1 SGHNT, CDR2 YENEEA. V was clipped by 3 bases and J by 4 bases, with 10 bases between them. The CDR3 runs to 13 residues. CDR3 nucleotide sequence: TGTGCCAGCAGCTTTCCCGGAGGTTACGAGCAGTACTTC. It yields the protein CASSFPGGYEQYF.

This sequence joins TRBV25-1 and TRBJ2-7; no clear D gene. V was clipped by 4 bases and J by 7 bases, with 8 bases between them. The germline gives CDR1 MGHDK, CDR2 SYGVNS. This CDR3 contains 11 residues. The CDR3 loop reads CASSVIREQYF. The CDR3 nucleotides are TGTGCCAGCAGTGTGATCAGAGAGCAGTACTTC.

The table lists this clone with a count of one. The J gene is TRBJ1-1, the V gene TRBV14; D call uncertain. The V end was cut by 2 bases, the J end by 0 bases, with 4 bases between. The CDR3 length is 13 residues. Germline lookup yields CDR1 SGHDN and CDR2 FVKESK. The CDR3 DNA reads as TGTGCCAGCAGCCAACCTATGAACACTGAAGCTTTCTTT. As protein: CASSQPMNTEAFF.

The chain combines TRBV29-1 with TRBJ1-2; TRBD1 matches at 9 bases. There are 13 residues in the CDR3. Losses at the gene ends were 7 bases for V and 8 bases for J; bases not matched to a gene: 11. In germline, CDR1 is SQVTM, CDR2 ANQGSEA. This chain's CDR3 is CSGHPRTGDGYTF. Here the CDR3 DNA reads TGCAGCGGCCACCCCAGGACAGGGGACGGCTACACCTTC.

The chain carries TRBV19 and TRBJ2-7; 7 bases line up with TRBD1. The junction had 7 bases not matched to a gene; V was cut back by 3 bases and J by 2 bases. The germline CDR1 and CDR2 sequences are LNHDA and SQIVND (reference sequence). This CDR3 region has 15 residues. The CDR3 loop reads CASSIPGDRPYEQYF. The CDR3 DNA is TGTGCCAGTAGTATCCCCGGGGACAGACCCTACGAGCAGTACTTC. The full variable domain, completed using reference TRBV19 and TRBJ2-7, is DGGITQSPKYLFRKEGQNVTLSCEQNLNHDAMYWYRQDPGQGLRLIYYSQIVNDFQKGDIAEGYSVSREKKESFPLTVTSAQKNPTAFYLCASSIPGDRPYEQYFGPGTRLTVT.

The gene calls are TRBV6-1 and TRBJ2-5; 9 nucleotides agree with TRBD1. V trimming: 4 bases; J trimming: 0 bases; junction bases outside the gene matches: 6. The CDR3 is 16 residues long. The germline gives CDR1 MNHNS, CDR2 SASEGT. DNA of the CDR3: TGTGCCAGCAGTGGGACAGGGGAGGGGTACCAAGAGACCCAGTACTTC. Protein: CASSGTGEGYQETQYF.

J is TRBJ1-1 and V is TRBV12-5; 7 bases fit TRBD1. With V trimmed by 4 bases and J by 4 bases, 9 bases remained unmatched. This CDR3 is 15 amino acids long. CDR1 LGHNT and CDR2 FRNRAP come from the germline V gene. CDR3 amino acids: CASGSDPTGPTEAFF. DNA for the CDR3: TGTGCTAGTGGTTCCGATCCGACAGGGCCCACTGAAGCTTTCTTT.

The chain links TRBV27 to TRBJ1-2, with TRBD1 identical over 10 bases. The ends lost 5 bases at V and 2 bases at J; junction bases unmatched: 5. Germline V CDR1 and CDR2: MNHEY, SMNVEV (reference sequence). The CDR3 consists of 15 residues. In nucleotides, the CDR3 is TGTGCCAGCAGTCCAGGACAGGGGGTGAACTATGGCTACACCTTC. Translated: CASSPGQGVNYGYTF.

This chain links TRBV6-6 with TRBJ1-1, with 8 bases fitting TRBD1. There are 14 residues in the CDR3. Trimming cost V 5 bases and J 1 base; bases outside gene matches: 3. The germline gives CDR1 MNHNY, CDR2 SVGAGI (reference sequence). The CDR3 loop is CASSDTGGNTEAFF. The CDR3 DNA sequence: TGTGCCAGCAGTGACACAGGGGGGAACACTGAAGCTTTCTTT.

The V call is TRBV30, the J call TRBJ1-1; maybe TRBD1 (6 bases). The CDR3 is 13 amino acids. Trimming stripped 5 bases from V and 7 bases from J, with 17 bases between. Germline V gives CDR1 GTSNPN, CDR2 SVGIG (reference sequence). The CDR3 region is CAWVDGGAGEAFF. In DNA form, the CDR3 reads TGTGCCTGGGTTGACGGGGGGGCGGGTGAAGCTTTCTTT.

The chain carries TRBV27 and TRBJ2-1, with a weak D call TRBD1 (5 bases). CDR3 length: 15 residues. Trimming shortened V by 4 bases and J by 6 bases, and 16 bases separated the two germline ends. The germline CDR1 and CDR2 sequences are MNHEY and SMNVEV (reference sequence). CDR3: CASSSAGPRGNEQFF. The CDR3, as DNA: TGTGCCAGCAGTTCGGCAGGCCCTAGGGGCAATGAGCAGTTCTTC.

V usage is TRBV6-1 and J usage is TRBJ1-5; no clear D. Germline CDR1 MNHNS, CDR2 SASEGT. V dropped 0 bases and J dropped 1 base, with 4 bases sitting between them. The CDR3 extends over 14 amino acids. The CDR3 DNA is TGTGCCAGCAGTGAAGCGCTAAGCAATCAGCCCCAGCATTTT. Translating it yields CASSEALSNQPQHF.

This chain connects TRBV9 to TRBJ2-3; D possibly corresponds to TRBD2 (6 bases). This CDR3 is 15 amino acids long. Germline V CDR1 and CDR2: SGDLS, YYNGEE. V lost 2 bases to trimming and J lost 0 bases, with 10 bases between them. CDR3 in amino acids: CASSVGGSSTDTQYF. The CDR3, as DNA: TGTGCCAGCAGCGTGGGAGGCTCTAGCACAGATACGCAGTATTTT.

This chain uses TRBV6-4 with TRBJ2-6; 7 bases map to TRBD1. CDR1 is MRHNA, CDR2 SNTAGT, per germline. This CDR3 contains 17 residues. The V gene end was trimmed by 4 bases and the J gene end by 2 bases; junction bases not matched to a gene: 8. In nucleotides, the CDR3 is TGTGCCAGCAGTGCACGACAGGGAAGAACTGGGGCCAACGTCCTGACTTTC. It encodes CASSARQGRTGANVLTF.

In DNA, the CDR3 is TGTGCCAGCAGCCACCCTAACCGGGAGAGCGAGCAGTACTTC. Amino acids: CASSHPNRESEQYF. V and J are TRBV9 and TRBJ2-7; D is perhaps TRBD2 (6 bases). The germline V gene has CDR1 SGDLS and CDR2 YYNGEE. Trimming left V 4 bases short and J 6 bases short, with 17 bases between. The CDR3 is made up of 14 amino acids.

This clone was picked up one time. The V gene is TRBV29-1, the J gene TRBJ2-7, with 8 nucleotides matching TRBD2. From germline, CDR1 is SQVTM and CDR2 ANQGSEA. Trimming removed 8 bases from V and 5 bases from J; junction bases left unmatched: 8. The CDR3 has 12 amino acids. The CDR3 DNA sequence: TGCAGCTACCGGGAGGGTAGGGACGAGCAGTACTTC. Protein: CSYREGRDEQYF.